This record looks at one TCR beta chain sequence and its context. Here immunoSEQ multiplex PCR was the method, and the copy in TCRdb shows in-frame clones only, minus some. The sample has over 10,000 clones, more than 60% seen once; the top ten hold approximately 2%. Trimming removed 4 bases from V and 3 bases from J, with 11 bases in between. CDR1 and CDR2 from the germline V gene are MNHNS and SASEGT. This CDR3 contains 14 residues. This record comes from a study of neoadjuvant anti-PD-1 for oral cavity cancer. This sequence was found in a person between 40 and 79 years old with oral cavity squamous cell carcinoma. The genes are TRBV6-1 and TRBJ2-3; tentative D call: TRBD2 (5 bases). The material sequenced was PBMCs, taken before nivolumab (anti-PD-1) treatment. CDR3 sequence (DNA): TGTGCCAGCAGTGGCCGGACTCAAACAGATACGCAGTATTTT. It translates to CASSGRTQTDTQYF.